The entry below describes one T cell receptor (beta chain). Sequencing was performed with immunoSEQ multiplex PCR; in TCRdb, only in-frame clones are kept and a portion is missing. Of about 50,000 clones in the sample, around 90% were seen once. Germline lookup yields CDR1 KGHSH and CDR2 LQKENI. V was clipped by 5 bases and J by 7 bases; unmatched bases: 7. This CDR3 spans 15 amino acids. The data belong to a study of T cell changes during pregnancy in multiple sclerosis. The genes are TRBV18 and TRBJ2-1; TRBD2 matches 11 bases. The sequenced sample was CD4+ T cells from peripheral blood mononuclear cells, obtained after pregnancy. This sequence originates from a female donor with multiple sclerosis, enrolled in a pregnancy study. The CDR3 spells CASSVAGGPNNEQFF. DNA of the CDR3: TGTGCCAGCTCAGTAGCGGGAGGGCCTAATAATGAGCAGTTCTTC.